This is a list of T cell receptor beta chains from one sample in a study of cytomegalovirus exposure and HLA in healthy donors. The repertoire was sequenced with immunoSEQ multiplex PCR; TCRdb's copy has only in-frame clones and lacks some. This table has about 100,000 clones, roughly 70% appearing once. Sequencing was performed on PBMCs. The origin of the receptors is a woman aged 18-35 years in good health and CMV-seropositive. Each CDR3 is given with its conserved first and last residue. The D gene is left open where the match is weak. Where a row states a size, it is once, few, many or the class of an expanded clone; other rows omit it.

CDR3nt,CDR3aa,d_gene,abundance,j_gene,v_gene
TGTGCCAGCAGTTACTTCGGGACAGAGCAAGACTATGGCTACACCTTC,CASSYFGTEQDYGYTF,TRBD1,-,TRBJ1-2,TRBV6-5
TGTGCCAGCAGCTTAGCGGGACTAGCGGGCGAGGGCACCGGGGAGCTGTTTTTT,CASSLAGLAGEGTGELFF,TRBD2,-,TRBJ2-2,TRBV7-2
TGTGCCAGCAGTTTAGCCCCCTCAGGCGGGGGGCTCCAAGAGACCCAGTACTTC,CASSLAPSGGGLQETQYF,TRBD2,-,TRBJ2-5,TRBV27
TGTGCCAGCAGTACCGACGGGTACTACGAGCAGTACTTC,CASSTDGYYEQYF,-,-,TRBJ2-7,TRBV27
TGTGCCAGCAGCTTAGTTCCCGGGTCAACCTACAATGAGCAGTTCTTC,CASSLVPGSTYNEQFF,-,-,TRBJ2-1,TRBV7-3
TGTGCCACCAGCAAAAGACAGGAAATCTCTGGAAACACCATATATTTT,CATSKRQEISGNTIYF,-,few,TRBJ1-3,TRBV15
TGTGCCTGGAGTGGGACAGGGAGAGCTGAAGCTTTCTTT,CAWSGTGRAEAFF,TRBD1,-,TRBJ1-1,TRBV30
TGTGCCAGCACATCGACCGGATCACGACGTAAGGGGATCGGGGAGACCCAGTACTTC,CASTSTGSRRKGIGETQYF,-,-,TRBJ2-5,TRBV28
TGTGCCTGGAGTCGGGGCTACGAGCAGTACTTC,CAWSRGYEQYF,-,-,TRBJ2-7,TRBV30
TGTGCCAGCTCACCCCTTGAGCGGGACCTCACAGATACGCAGTATTTT,CASSPLERDLTDTQYF,TRBD2,-,TRBJ2-3,TRBV18
TGTGCCAGCAGCTTAACCCCTAGCGGGAAGATCGGGGAGCTGTTTTTT,CASSLTPSGKIGELFF,TRBD2,-,TRBJ2-2,TRBV7-2
TGTGCCAGTTCGTCCGGGACATCAGGTGAAAAACTGTTTTTT,CASSSGTSGEKLFF,-,-,TRBJ1-4,TRBV18
TGTGCCAGCAGCTCGGAGTTCCAAGAGACCCAGTACTTC,CASSSEFQETQYF,-,-,TRBJ2-5,TRBV7-2
TGTGCCAGCAGTTCACGGGACAGGGATGAGCAGTTCTTC,CASSSRDRDEQFF,TRBD1,-,TRBJ2-1,TRBV28
TGTGCTAGTGCCCACAGGGTAAGCACAGATACGCAGTATTTT,CASAHRVSTDTQYF,-,-,TRBJ2-3,TRBV12-5
TGCGCCAGCAGCGTCTCCAGGGGCTTCATGAACACTGAAGCTTTCTTT,CASSVSRGFMNTEAFF,-,-,TRBJ1-1,TRBV5-1
TGTGCCAGCAGCCAAGATTGGAGTAGCGAGAAGGATACGCAGTATTTT,CASSQDWSSEKDTQYF,-,-,TRBJ2-3,TRBV4-2
TGTGCCAGCCGTCCACGGGACAGGGTCTACGAGCAGTACTTC,CASRPRDRVYEQYF,TRBD1,-,TRBJ2-7,TRBV27
TGTGCCACCCCCCAGATGGGAGAGCCTGAAGCTTTCTTT,CATPQMGEPEAFF,-,-,TRBJ1-1,TRBV2
TGTGCCTGGCGTCGACCGGGACAGGGGATTCTCAATGAGCAGTTCTTC,CAWRRPGQGILNEQFF,TRBD1,-,TRBJ2-1,TRBV30
TGTGCCAGCAGCCCATATCCAGAGAGGACAGATACGCAGTATTTT,CASSPYPERTDTQYF,-,-,TRBJ2-3,TRBV11-2
TGTGCCAGCAGTGACAGGGGGCTAGGAAACACCATATATTTT,CASSDRGLGNTIYF,TRBD1,-,TRBJ1-3,TRBV6-6
TGTGCCAGCAGCGAACAGGGAAAGAACATGGTGCGGGAAAAACTGTTTTTT,CASSEQGKNMVREKLFF,-,-,TRBJ1-4,TRBV9
TGTGCCAGCAGCCATTCGGGTGGGGCCAAAAACATTCAGTACTTC,CASSHSGGAKNIQYF,-,-,TRBJ2-4,TRBV11-3
TGCGCCAGCAGCCAAGACGACTCCAGGGACTATGGCTACACCTTC,CASSQDDSRDYGYTF,-,once,TRBJ1-2,TRBV4-1
TGCGCCAGCAGCTTACCGGGACAGAGGACTAGCGGGAGCTTGTCCTACAATGAGCAGTTCTTC,CASSLPGQRTSGSLSYNEQFF,TRBD2,-,TRBJ2-1,TRBV5-1
TGTGCCAGCAGCCCTGGGGTCACTACCGGGGGAAAAGAGACCCAGTACTTC,CASSPGVTTGGKETQYF,-,few,TRBJ2-5,TRBV5-8
TGCGCCAGCAGCTCGCCTGGACTAGCGGGAAATATAGATACGCAGTATTTT,CASSSPGLAGNIDTQYF,TRBD2,-,TRBJ2-3,TRBV5-1
TGTGCCAGCAGCTCCCGGGGGACTAGCGGGACTCACAATGAGCAGTTCTTC,CASSSRGTSGTHNEQFF,TRBD2,-,TRBJ2-1,TRBV7-8
TGTGCCAGCAGAAATGACAGGGGGCGGCCTGAAGCTTTCTTT,CASRNDRGRPEAFF,TRBD1,-,TRBJ1-1,TRBV2
TGTGCCAGCAGGAAGGGACAGGAGTTATACGAGCAGTACTTC,CASRKGQELYEQYF,TRBD1,-,TRBJ2-7,TRBV27
TGTGCCAGCAACCCACGCGACAATGAGCAGTTCTTC,CASNPRDNEQFF,-,-,TRBJ2-1,TRBV28
TGTGCCAGCAGTGAGGGACTAGCGGGACTAACAGATACGCAGTATTTT,CASSEGLAGLTDTQYF,TRBD2,-,TRBJ2-3,TRBV28
TGTGCCAGCAGTTACTCGAGCCAGCGTCTCTCCTACGAGCAGTACTTC,CASSYSSQRLSYEQYF,-,once,TRBJ2-7,TRBV6-5
TGTGCCTGGAGTCTGGCCGGGACTCCCAATCAGCCCCAGCATTTT,CAWSLAGTPNQPQHF,-,-,TRBJ1-5,TRBV30
TGTGCCAGCTTAGAAACGGATACGCAGTATTTT,CASLETDTQYF,-,-,TRBJ2-3,TRBV7-9
TGTGCCAGCAGTGTAACCTACGAGCAGTACTTC,CASSVTYEQYF,-,-,TRBJ2-7,TRBV27
TGTGCCAGCAGCCCACGGAACAGGGATCTCCGCTTCTACGAGCAGTACTTC,CASSPRNRDLRFYEQYF,-,few,TRBJ2-7,TRBV14
TGCAGCGTTGAGGAGGGGGGGCGGGACTATGGCTACACCTTC,CSVEEGGRDYGYTF,-,-,TRBJ1-2,TRBV29-1
TGTGCCAGCAGTTTGGGGACAGGCTATGGCTACACCTTC,CASSLGTGYGYTF,TRBD1,-,TRBJ1-2,TRBV27
TGTGCCAGTAACGGACTAGCGGGAGGAAGTGAGCAGTTCTTC,CASNGLAGGSEQFF,TRBD2,-,TRBJ2-1,TRBV19
TGTGCCAGCAGCCACAGGGACAGGGGCGCGGTAATTGGGTGGACCCAGTACTTC,CASSHRDRGAVIGWTQYF,TRBD1,-,TRBJ2-5,TRBV7-2
TGTGCCAGCAGAGGGGGACATCCCTACGAGCAGTACTTC,CASRGGHPYEQYF,-,-,TRBJ2-7,TRBV6-5
TGTGCCACCAGCAGAGAGGGGACTAGCTCCTACGAGCAGTACTTC,CATSREGTSSYEQYF,TRBD2,-,TRBJ2-7,TRBV15
TGCAGCGCTGACACCTTACAGGGGGCACATGGCTACACCTTC,CSADTLQGAHGYTF,TRBD1,-,TRBJ1-2,TRBV29-1
TGCAGCGCAGAGGGACAGACGGGGGAAAAACTGTTTTTT,CSAEGQTGEKLFF,TRBD1,-,TRBJ1-4,TRBV29-1
TGTGCCAGCAGCCTTATAGGCGGGAATGAGCAGTTCTTC,CASSLIGGNEQFF,-,-,TRBJ2-1,TRBV7-3
TGTGCCAGCTCACCAGACTTGACAGGGTCCGGCTATGGCTACACCTTC,CASSPDLTGSGYGYTF,TRBD1,-,TRBJ1-2,TRBV18
TGTGCCAGCAGCGGGACAGGGTACGAGCAGTACTTC,CASSGTGYEQYF,TRBD1,-,TRBJ2-7,TRBV11-2
TGCGCGACCGCACGGGGGGACGACTTCGATGAGCAGTTCTTC,CATARGDDFDEQFF,TRBD2,few,TRBJ2-1,TRBV2
TGTGCCAGCAGAGGGGCAGACAGGGGCTCCTACGAGCAGTACTTC,CASRGADRGSYEQYF,TRBD1,-,TRBJ2-7,TRBV6-5
TGTGCCAGCAGCGCTGGGACAGGGGTAACCTACGAGCAGTACTTC,CASSAGTGVTYEQYF,TRBD1,-,TRBJ2-7,TRBV9
TGTGCCAGCAGTTTACCCCAGCGGAGGACCTATTTT,CASSLPQRRTYF,-,few,TRBJ2-3,TRBV28
TGCGCCAGCAGCCTAGAGCGGGAGAGGGTTCCCGGGGAGCTGTTTTTT,CASSLERERVPGELFF,TRBD2,few,TRBJ2-2,TRBV4-3
TGTGCCATCAGCAATCCGGGACAGGGAGGCACTGAAGCTTTCTTT,CAISNPGQGGTEAFF,TRBD1,few,TRBJ1-1,TRBV10-3